This is a list of T cell receptor beta chains from one sample in a study of T cell repertoires in cytomegalovirus infection. One entry per CDR3 protein results from TCRdb running MiXCR on the reads. The profile shows approximately 500,000 distinct CDR3 sequences, 16% of them singletons. The sample was CD8+ T cells from PBMCs. Receptors originate from a human donor in good health (CMV status not recorded). Some clones in this sample may be carry-over from other donors' samples. Both conserved end residues are part of each CDR3. D genes are given only for firm matches. The size of a clone is reported for some rows only, either as once, few or many, or as a class for expanded clones.

j_call: TRBJ2-1; d_call: .; v_call: TRBV27; clone_size: .; cdr3_aa: CASSLSSSDRAYNEQFF; cdr3_nt: TGTGCCAGCAGTTTATCTTCTAGCGACCGGGCCTACAATGAGCAGTTCTTC
j_call: TRBJ2-2; d_call: TRBD2; v_call: TRBV7-7; clone_size: many; cdr3_aa: CSTSGGGSCTGELFF; cdr3_nt: TGTTCGACTAGCGGGGGGGGATCGTGCACCGGGGAGCTGTTTTTT
j_call: TRBJ1-1; d_call: .; v_call: TRBV27; clone_size: few; cdr3_aa: CASSHEPGEAFF; cdr3_nt: TGTGCCAGCAGTCACGAACCGGGGGAAGCTTTCTTT
j_call: TRBJ2-3; d_call: TRBD2; v_call: TRBV15; clone_size: many; cdr3_aa: CATSQTSGRPDTQYF; cdr3_nt: TGTGCCACCAGCCAGACTAGCGGGAGACCAGATACGCAGTATTTT
j_call: TRBJ1-5; d_call: .; v_call: TRBV10-3; clone_size: .; cdr3_aa: CAISESRRNQPQHF; cdr3_nt: TGTGCCATCAGTGAGTCCCGGCGGAATCAGCCCCAGCATTTT
j_call: TRBJ2-7; d_call: .; v_call: TRBV7-7; clone_size: many; cdr3_aa: CASSLVLGYEQYF; cdr3_nt: TGTGCTAGCAGCTTAGTTTTGGGGTACGAGCAGTACTTC
j_call: TRBJ2-7; d_call: .; v_call: TRBV5-1; clone_size: few; cdr3_aa: CASSLEFSYEQYF; cdr3_nt: TGCGCCAGCAGCTTGGAGTTCTCCTACGAGCAGTACTTC
j_call: TRBJ1-1; d_call: .; v_call: TRBV6-6; clone_size: few; cdr3_aa: CASSYASGKNTEAFF; cdr3_nt: TGTGCCAGCAGTTACGCCTCGGGAAAGAACACTGAAGCTTTCTTT
j_call: TRBJ2-2; d_call: TRBD1; v_call: TRBV9; clone_size: few; cdr3_aa: CASSADRGHTGELFF; cdr3_nt: TGTGCCAGCAGCGCGGACAGGGGTCACACCGGGGAGCTGTTTTTT
j_call: TRBJ2-5; d_call: .; v_call: TRBV14; clone_size: many; cdr3_aa: CASSQLQTGGPETQYF; cdr3_nt: TGTGCCAGCAGCCAACTCCAGACAGGAGGGCCAGAGACCCAGTACTTC
j_call: TRBJ2-1; d_call: .; v_call: TRBV27; clone_size: many; cdr3_aa: CASSITSGANEQFF; cdr3_nt: TGTGCCAGCAGCATCACCTCGGGGGCCAATGAGCAGTTCTTC
j_call: TRBJ2-7; d_call: .; v_call: TRBV12-3/TRBV12-4; clone_size: many; cdr3_aa: CASFTGRGRQYF; cdr3_nt: TGTGCCAGCTTCACAGGGCGGGGAAGGCAGTACTTC
j_call: TRBJ1-5; d_call: .; v_call: TRBV7-6; clone_size: many; cdr3_aa: CASSPGPGEPQHF; cdr3_nt: TGTGCCAGCAGCCCAGGGCCGGGGGAACCCCAGCATTTT
j_call: TRBJ2-7; d_call: TRBD1; v_call: TRBV6-1; clone_size: many; cdr3_aa: CASSEGTGWGEQYF; cdr3_nt: TGTGCCAGCAGTGAAGGGACAGGGTGGGGCGAGCAGTACTTC
j_call: TRBJ2-1; d_call: TRBD2; v_call: TRBV7-9; clone_size: many; cdr3_aa: CASSRTGLAGNEQFF; cdr3_nt: TGTGCCAGCAGCCGAACTGGACTAGCGGGAAATGAGCAGTTCTTC
j_call: TRBJ2-1; d_call: TRBD2; v_call: TRBV3-1; clone_size: .; cdr3_aa: CASSQEVAGAFEQFF; cdr3_nt: TGTGCCAGCAGCCAGGAGGTAGCGGGAGCATTCGAGCAGTTCTTC
j_call: TRBJ1-1; d_call: .; v_call: TRBV6-5; clone_size: .; cdr3_aa: CASSGDRRMNTEAFF; cdr3_nt: TGTGCCAGCAGTGGCGACCGCAGGATGAACACTGAAGCTTTCTTT
j_call: TRBJ2-2; d_call: TRBD1; v_call: TRBV20-1; clone_size: .; cdr3_aa: CSAYTGGDAGELFF; cdr3_nt: TGCAGTGCTTATACAGGGGGCGACGCCGGGGAGCTGTTTTTT
j_call: TRBJ2-6; d_call: .; v_call: TRBV7-6; clone_size: many; cdr3_aa: CASSHNGGGGANVLTF; cdr3_nt: TGTGCCAGCAGCCACAATGGGGGTGGTGGGGCCAACGTCCTGACTTTC
j_call: TRBJ2-1; d_call: .; v_call: TRBV2; clone_size: once; cdr3_aa: CATGPVTRGNEQFF; cdr3_nt: TGTGCCACCGGCCCCGTGACTAGGGGGAATGAGCAGTTCTTC
j_call: TRBJ2-7; d_call: TRBD1; v_call: TRBV7-9; clone_size: many; cdr3_aa: CASSFARGPLGGEQYF; cdr3_nt: TGTGCCAGCAGCTTCGCCAGGGGGCCTCTGGGCGGAGAGCAGTACTTC
j_call: TRBJ2-5; d_call: .; v_call: TRBV23-1; clone_size: .; cdr3_aa: CASSQIWQRYQETQYF; cdr3_nt: TGCGCCAGCAGTCAAATCTGGCAGAGGTACCAAGAGACCCAGTACTTC
j_call: TRBJ2-1; d_call: TRBD2; v_call: TRBV9; clone_size: .; cdr3_aa: CASSVGGGRGEQFF; cdr3_nt: TGTGCCAGCAGCGTAGGCGGGGGTCGTGGTGAGCAGTTCTTC
j_call: TRBJ1-2; d_call: .; v_call: TRBV25-1; clone_size: .; cdr3_aa: CASGAGGPGYTF; cdr3_nt: TGTGCCAGCGGCGCGGGGGGCCCTGGCTACACCTTC
j_call: TRBJ2-1; d_call: TRBD2; v_call: TRBV2; clone_size: few; cdr3_aa: CATLAANEQFF; cdr3_nt: TGTGCCACACTAGCGGCCAATGAGCAGTTCTTC
j_call: TRBJ1-1; d_call: TRBD1; v_call: TRBV9; clone_size: .; cdr3_aa: CASSAGTGVYTEAFF; cdr3_nt: TGTGCCAGCAGCGCCGGGACAGGGGTTTACACTGAAGCTTTCTTT
j_call: TRBJ2-7; d_call: TRBD2; v_call: TRBV28; clone_size: many; cdr3_aa: CASSPRQIFGTSGSSYEQYF; cdr3_nt: TGTGCCAGCAGTCCCAGGCAGATTTTCGGGACTAGCGGGAGCTCCTACGAGCAGTACTTC
j_call: TRBJ1-4; d_call: TRBD1; v_call: TRBV7-2; clone_size: .; cdr3_aa: CASSINRGREEILFF; cdr3_nt: TGTGCCAGCAGCATAAACAGGGGGCGAGAGGAAATACTGTTTTTT
j_call: TRBJ2-2; d_call: .; v_call: TRBV4-1; clone_size: .; cdr3_aa: CASSQGTPNAGELFF; cdr3_nt: TGCGCCAGCAGCCAGGGGACACCTAACGCCGGGGAGCTGTTTTTT
j_call: TRBJ2-1; d_call: .; v_call: TRBV15; clone_size: few; cdr3_aa: CAAGDSPRDEQFF; cdr3_nt: TGTGCCGCCGGGGACTCCCCCAGGGATGAGCAGTTCTTC
j_call: TRBJ2-1; d_call: .; v_call: TRBV12-3/TRBV12-4; clone_size: many; cdr3_aa: CASSPYGGRSSYNEQFF; cdr3_nt: TGTGCCAGCAGTCCTTACGGGGGGCGGAGCTCCTACAATGAGCAGTTCTTC
j_call: TRBJ1-6; d_call: .; v_call: TRBV7-2; clone_size: many; cdr3_aa: CASSSSGNSPLHF; cdr3_nt: TGTGCCAGCAGCTCAAGTGGTAATTCACCCCTCCACTTT
j_call: TRBJ1-1; d_call: TRBD1; v_call: TRBV18; clone_size: few; cdr3_aa: CASSPGKGAYTEAFF; cdr3_nt: TGTGCCAGCTCACCTGGAAAGGGGGCATACACTGAAGCTTTCTTT
j_call: TRBJ1-1; d_call: TRBD1; v_call: TRBV7-9; clone_size: many; cdr3_aa: CASTTTGASSGEAFF; cdr3_nt: TGTGCCAGCACTACCACAGGGGCGAGTTCAGGTGAAGCTTTCTTT
j_call: TRBJ1-4; d_call: TRBD1; v_call: TRBV9; clone_size: .; cdr3_aa: CASSVYGRGQVNEKLFF; cdr3_nt: TGTGCCAGCAGCGTATATGGGAGGGGACAGGTTAATGAAAAACTGTTTTTT
j_call: TRBJ2-2; d_call: TRBD2; v_call: TRBV9; clone_size: .; cdr3_aa: CASSVGGRNTGELFF; cdr3_nt: TGTGCCAGCAGCGTAGGCGGGAGGAACACCGGGGAGCTGTTTTTT
j_call: TRBJ1-5; d_call: .; v_call: TRBV28; clone_size: many; cdr3_aa: CASSSGQSPYSNQPQHF; cdr3_nt: TGTGCCAGCAGTTCTGGACAGTCACCATATAGCAATCAGCCCCAGCATTTT
j_call: TRBJ2-2; d_call: .; v_call: TRBV27; clone_size: many; cdr3_aa: CASSFLGGSAGELFF; cdr3_nt: TGTGCCAGCAGTTTCCTGGGCGGCTCCGCCGGGGAGCTGTTTTTT
j_call: TRBJ1-2; d_call: .; v_call: TRBV25-1; clone_size: .; cdr3_aa: CASSSQAVNSPQLNYGYTF; cdr3_nt: TGTGCCAGCAGTAGTCAGGCGGTGAACAGTCCTCAACTTAACTATGGCTACACCTTC
j_call: TRBJ2-7; d_call: TRBD2; v_call: TRBV27; clone_size: many; cdr3_aa: CASSSPRTSGRSYEQYF; cdr3_nt: TGTGCCAGCAGTTCCCCCCGGACTAGCGGGAGATCCTACGAGCAGTACTTC
j_call: TRBJ2-3; d_call: TRBD2; v_call: TRBV28; clone_size: .; cdr3_aa: CASSLPGLAGSTDTQYF; cdr3_nt: TGTGCCAGCAGCCTCCCGGGACTAGCGGGAAGCACAGATACGCAGTATTTT
j_call: TRBJ2-7; d_call: TRBD1; v_call: TRBV13; clone_size: .; cdr3_aa: CASSERDREWVHEQYF; cdr3_nt: TGTGCCAGCAGCGAGCGGGACAGGGAATGGGTTCACGAGCAGTACTTC
j_call: TRBJ2-1; d_call: TRBD2; v_call: TRBV24-1; clone_size: many; cdr3_aa: CATSDSQGGSGNEQFF; cdr3_nt: TGTGCCACCAGTGATTCCCAAGGCGGGAGTGGAAATGAGCAGTTCTTC